A selection of T cell receptor beta chains follows, all from one sample in a study of a mutant IDH1 vaccine in newly diagnosed glioma. Their antigens are not known. The method was immunoSEQ multiplex PCR; TCRdb's version includes in-frame clones alone and lacks a portion of them. The sample has under 70,000 clones, over 75% seen once; the top ten hold roughly 14%. The sequences come from PBMCs, collected from a glioma patient whose treatment included an IDH1 peptide vaccine. The receptor source for this set is a man aged 18 to 30 with glioma. Both conserved end residues are part of each CDR3. The D gene is left open where the match is weak. The size entry is marked missing in some rows and otherwise reads once, few, many or a size class.

>TRBV30|NA|13|NA|TRBJ2-1
CAWSYVSGNEQFF
TGTGCCTGGAGTTACGTATCGGGGAATGAGCAGTTCTTC
>TRBV25-1|NA|14|NA|TRBJ2-7
CASSVRTEAYEQYF
TGTGCCAGCAGTGTGCGGACAGAGGCCTACGAGCAGTACTTC
>TRBV30|few|16|NA|TRBJ1-1
CAWSVKNRGKTPEAFF
TGTGCCTGGAGTGTAAAAAATCGTGGCAAGACACCTGAAGCTTTCTTT
>TRBV6-6|NA|15|TRBD2|TRBJ2-7
CASSYSGEGPYEQYF
TGTGCCAGCAGTTACTCGGGGGAGGGGCCCTACGAGCAGTACTTC
>TRBV7-2|few|14|NA|TRBJ1-1
CASSQNLGGTEAFF
TGTGCCAGCAGCCAGAACCTCGGGGGCACTGAAGCTTTCTTT
>TRBV4-1|NA|14|NA|TRBJ2-7
CASSQGSQLYEQYF
TGCGCCAGCAGCCAAGGTAGTCAGTTGTACGAGCAGTACTTC
>TRBV19|NA|15|TRBD1|TRBJ1-1
CASSIPGTGGTEAFF
TGTGCCAGTAGTATACCCGGGACAGGGGGAACTGAAGCTTTCTTT
>TRBV30|NA|12|NA|TRBJ2-7
CAWSHVVGEQYF
TGTGCCTGGAGTCACGTGGTTGGCGAGCAGTACTTC
>TRBV11-2|NA|15|TRBD1|TRBJ1-2
CASSLDRDSVDGYTF
TGTGCCAGCAGCTTAGATCGGGACAGCGTGGATGGCTACACCTTC
>TRBV25-1|NA|14|TRBD1|TRBJ1-3
CASRDRGLVSTIYF
TGTGCCAGCAGGGACAGGGGACTGGTTAGCACCATATATTTT
>TRBV30|NA|14|NA|TRBJ2-7
CAWQGPVGVGEQYF
TGTGCCTGGCAGGGCCCGGTTGGGGTTGGCGAGCAGTACTTC
>TRBV7-9|few|12|NA|TRBJ1-1
CASSPGLTEAFF
TGTGCCAGCAGCCCAGGGTTGACTGAAGCTTTCTTT
>TRBV27|NA|14|NA|TRBJ2-7
CASCTSRDSYEQYF
TGTGCCTCATGTACCTCCCGGGACTCCTACGAGCAGTACTTC
>TRBV28|NA|15|NA|TRBJ2-1
CASSSSGESYNEQFF
TGTGCCAGCAGTTCTTCAGGGGAGTCCTACAATGAGCAGTTCTTC
>TRBV14|NA|12|NA|TRBJ1-1
CASSLSPLEAFF
TGTGCCAGCAGCCTATCGCCTCTTGAAGCTTTCTTT
>TRBV19|NA|11|NA|TRBJ1-1
CASSGPVGAFF
TGTGCCAGTAGTGGGCCTGTGGGTGCTTTCTTT
>TRBV18|NA|14|NA|TRBJ2-2
CASSPQGYTGELFF
TGTGCCAGCTCACCACAGGGGTACACCGGGGAGCTGTTTTTT
>TRBV5-6|NA|16|NA|TRBJ2-2
CASSFLNRDVTGELFF
TGTGCCAGCAGCTTTCTGAACCGGGACGTGACCGGGGAGCTGTTTTTT
>TRBV5-6|few|14|NA|TRBJ1-5
CASSETTGNQPQHF
TGTGCCAGCAGCGAGACCACAGGGAATCAGCCCCAGCATTTT
>TRBV19|once|15|TRBD1|TRBJ2-1
CASSRHRQGIDEQFF
TGTGCCAGTAGTAGGCACCGACAGGGGATCGATGAGCAGTTCTTC